This paragraph covers one T cell receptor beta chain sequence. Antigen unknown. Sequencing was done on patients that had shown CD8+CD57+ cell expansion by flow cytometry. With no exception, the patients had severe acquired aplastic anemia. These data belong to a study of CD8+CD57+ T cells in acquired aplastic anemia. About the study: Mean DNA quantity obtained from sorted CD4+ and CD8+ cells was about 3.5 ug. The study, taken as a whole, reports: With respect to CD8+ Simpson's diversity, patients and controls did not differ significantly. The study identified about 30 CD8+ CDR3 sequences shared by patients and controls.

CDR3 and TCR beta VDJ profiling relied on a genomic DNA template. In TCRdb, the reads were re-called with MiXCR into one record per CDR3 protein. The data contain about 160,000 distinct CDR3 sequences, 70% to 80% of them seen just once; the ten biggest clones take up around 45%. J gave up 2 bases and V 6 bases, and 5 bases lay outside the gene matches. CDR1 DFQATT and CDR2 SNEGSKA come from the germline V gene (reference sequence). The CDR3 length is 15 residues. The source material was sorted CD4+, CD8+, or CD8+CD57+ T cells (not recorded which) from PBMCs. The chain employs TRBV20-1 and TRBJ2-7; 15 nucleotides align to TRBD2. This sequence was found in a human donor with aplastic anemia. CDR3 sequence: CSAAGLAGGTYEQYF. The CDR3 DNA reads as TGCAGTGCGGCGGGACTAGCGGGGGGAACCTACGAGCAGTACTTC.